This TCR beta chain was sequenced during a study of cytomegalovirus exposure and HLA in healthy donors. Findings and limits, study-wide: The study labeled 164 TCR beta chains cytomegalovirus-associated.

Using immunoSEQ multiplex PCR, the repertoire was profiled, and TCRdb retains in-frame clones only, with some absent. This sample carries about 330,000 clones, approximately 90% of them seen once, and the ten largest clones take around 0.84%. For this clone: No antigen is known for it.

The donors were part of the validation cohort, which consisted of about 120 subjects and was separate from the first cohort of roughly 620 subjects. J lost 4 bases, V lost 0 bases, and 5 bases had no gene match. This CDR3 has 16 residues. The germline gives CDR1 SGHAT, CDR2 FQNNGV. Material: PBMCs. The source is a woman between 18 and 29 years old in good health and CMV-seronegative. This chain uses TRBV11-2 with TRBJ2-7; 11 bases map to TRBD2. CDR3 residues: CASSLDRLAGTYEQYF. Here the CDR3 DNA reads TGTGCCAGCAGCTTAGACCGACTAGCGGGGACTTACGAGCAGTACTTC.